Described below is a single T cell receptor beta chain sequence and its context. The antigen is unknown. This sample was taken from a study of T cells after yellow fever vaccination. This CDR3 comprises 14 residues. The germline V gene has CDR1 KGHDR and CDR2 SFDVKD. Between the trimmed V and J ends, which lost 9 bases and 0 bases, there was a span of 14 bases. By 5'RACE template switching, TCR cDNA was produced, with a universal primer site and UMIs added in the process. TCRdb re-called the 5' RACE reads through MiXCR, storing one row per CDR3 protein. Of 230,000 or so distinct CDR3 sequences in the sample, over 6.5% were seen once. General study results and limits: FACS-sorted repertoires could contain abundant clonotypes contaminating from the bulk population.

The sequencing used CD4+ T cells sorted from PBMCs, collected on the day of the yellow fever booster vaccination. The chain recombines TRBV24-1 with TRBJ2-7; TRBD2 is a possible D gene (5 bases). The clonotype originates from a man aged 30 to 45 who received the YFV17D yellow fever vaccine. The CDR3 loop reads CATVWERSSYEQYF. CDR3 sequence (DNA): TGTGCCACCGTATGGGAGAGAAGCTCCTACGAGCAGTACTTC.